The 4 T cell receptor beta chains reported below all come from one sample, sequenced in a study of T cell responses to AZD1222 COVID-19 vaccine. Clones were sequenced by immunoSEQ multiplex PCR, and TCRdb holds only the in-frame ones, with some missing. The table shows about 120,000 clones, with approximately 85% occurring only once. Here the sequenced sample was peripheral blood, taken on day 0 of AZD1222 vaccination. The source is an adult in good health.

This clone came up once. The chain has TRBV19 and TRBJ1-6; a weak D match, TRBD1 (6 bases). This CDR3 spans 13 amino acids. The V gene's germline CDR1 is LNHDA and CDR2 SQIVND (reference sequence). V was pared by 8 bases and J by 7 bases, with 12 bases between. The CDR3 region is CASATGMNSPLHF. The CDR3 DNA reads TGTGCCAGTGCTACAGGGATGAATTCACCCCTCCACTTT.

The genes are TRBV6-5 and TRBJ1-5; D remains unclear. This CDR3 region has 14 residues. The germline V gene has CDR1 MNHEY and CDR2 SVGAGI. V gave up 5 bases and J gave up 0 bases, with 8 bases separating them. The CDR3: CASSRGDSNQPQHF. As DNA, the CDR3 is TGTGCCAGCAGTCGGGGAGATAGCAATCAGCCCCAGCATTTT.

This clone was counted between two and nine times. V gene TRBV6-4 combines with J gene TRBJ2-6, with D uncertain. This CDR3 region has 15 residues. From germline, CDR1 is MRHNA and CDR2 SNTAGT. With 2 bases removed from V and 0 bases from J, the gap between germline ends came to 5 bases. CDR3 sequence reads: CASSDGGSGANVLTF. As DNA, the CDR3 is TGTGCCAGCAGTGACGGCGGCTCTGGGGCCAACGTCCTGACTTTC.

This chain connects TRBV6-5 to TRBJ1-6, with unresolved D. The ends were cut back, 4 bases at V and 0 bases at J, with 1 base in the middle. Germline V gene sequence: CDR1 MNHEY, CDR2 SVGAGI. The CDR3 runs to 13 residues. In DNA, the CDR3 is TGTGCCAGCAGTTTCTCCTATAATTCACCCCTCCACTTT. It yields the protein CASSFSYNSPLHF.